These 25 T cell receptor beta chains came from one sample sequenced in a study of T-cell reconstitution after alpha-beta-depleted transplantation in children. During its preparation, the TCRbeta library received unique molecular identifiers. TCRdb re-called the PCR reads with MiXCR, one entry per CDR3 protein. Altogether about 360,000 distinct CDR3 sequences are present, 10% to 15% being singletons, with the ten largest covering roughly 4.5%. The specimen was PBMCs, collected from the stem cell graft. The receptors shown here come from a human donor who donated a stem cell graft to a child with Fanconi anemia.

This clonotype was recorded many times. This chain joins TRBV6-2 or TRBV6-3 and TRBJ2-7; tentatively, D is TRBD1 (6 bases). V was cut by 4 bases and J by 2 bases, with 9 bases left in between. Germline assignment: CDR1 MNHEY and CDR2 SVGEGT. The CDR3 length is 13 residues. CDR3 sequence reads: CASSWTDAYEQYF. CDR3 coding DNA: TGTGCCAGCAGTTGGACAGACGCCTACGAGCAGTACTTC.

This clonotype occurred a few times. The chain joins TRBV11-1 to TRBJ2-3, with 7 bases aligning to TRBD1. The CDR3 sequence is 18 residues long. Germline CDR1 SGHAT, CDR2 FQDESV (reference sequence). V dropped 1 base and J dropped 3; count of bases not matched to a gene: 13. CDR3 nucleotide sequence: TGTGCCAGCAGCTTAGGACGGGGTAGGGGGCGAGGAACAGATACGCAGTATTTT. It is translated as CASSLGRGRGRGTDTQYF.

This clonotype was seen only a few times. The chain uses TRBV18 and TRBJ2-5; D call uncertain. CDR3 length equals 14 residues. V gave up 2 bases and J gave up 7 bases, with 14 bases separating them. From germline, CDR1 is KGHSH and CDR2 LQKENI. The CDR3 nucleotides read TGTGCCAGCTCACCAGAGTCCAGTCCAGGGACCCAGTACTTC. Protein: CASSPESSPGTQYF.

This clonotype was counted many times. The chain couples TRBV4-2 to TRBJ1-1, with D perhaps TRBD1 (5 bases). Germline V lookup: CDR1 LGHNA, CDR2 YNFKEQ. This CDR3 comprises 14 residues. The V gene lost 3 bases and the J gene lost 4 bases, with 12 bases spanning the gap. CDR3 nucleotides: TGTGCCAGCAGCCATTCGTCAGGGTTCACTGAAGCTTTCTTT. As protein: CASSHSSGFTEAFF.

V and J are TRBV28 and TRBJ2-7, with 7 bases matching TRBD2. The germline V gene has CDR1 MDHEN and CDR2 SYDVKM. V dropped 5 bases and J dropped 0; count of bases not matched to a gene: 4. The CDR3 totals 14 residues. The CDR3 region is CASSQRGYSYEQYV. CDR3 coding DNA: TGTGCCAGCAGTCAGCGGGGATACTCCTACGAGCAGTACGTC.

A note on this clonotype: This may stem from a read error, because a much larger clone lies one nucleotide away. The V and J genes are TRBV5-5 and TRBJ2-3; perhaps TRBD1 as D (5 bases). CDR1 is SGHKS, CDR2 YYEKEE, per germline (reference sequence). The CDR3 sequence is 15 residues long. The CDR3 here is CASSLTGKSTYTQYF. For the CDR3, the DNA is TGTGCCAGCAGCTTAACAGGAAAAAGCACATATACGCAGTATTTT.

In this sample, this clonotype turned up a few times. The J gene is TRBJ2-1, the V gene TRBV6-5; D may be TRBD1 or TRBD2 (5 bases each). Trimming stripped 2 bases from V and 7 bases from J, with 18 bases between. Germline V CDR1 and CDR2: MNHEY, SVGAGI. The CDR3 has 16 residues. The CDR3: CASSYDGTVLRNEQFF. DNA of the CDR3: TGTGCCAGCAGTTACGACGGGACCGTACTCCGGAATGAGCAGTTCTTC.

This clonotype has just a few counts. The chain joins TRBV7-9 to TRBJ2-7; tentative D call: TRBD2 (6 bases). CDR1 and CDR2 (germline): SEHNR, FQNEAQ (reference sequence). Trimming stripped 5 bases from V and 5 bases from J, with 16 bases between. This CDR3 is 14 amino acids long. The CDR3 spells CASSDSGTPDEQYF. CDR3 DNA sequence: TGTGCCAGCAGCGACTCCGGGACTCCAGACGAGCAGTACTTC.

This clonotype was seen more than once but under ten times. The V and J genes are TRBV7-9 and TRBJ2-5; D could derive from TRBD1 or TRBD2 (5 bases each). With 10 bases removed from V and 6 bases from J, the gap between germline ends came to 27 bases. The germline CDR1 and CDR2 sequences are SEHNR and FQNEAQ (reference sequence). The CDR3 totals 16 residues. CDR3 in amino acids: CATDPPGRAGPQTQYF. The CDR3 DNA follows: TGTGCCACCGATCCCCCGGGACGGGCAGGGCCGCAGACCCAGTACTTC.

This clonotype was counted ten times or more. This chain links TRBV7-3 with TRBJ2-3, with D maybe TRBD2 (6 bases). With 1 base removed from V and 1 base from J, the gap between germline ends came to 9 bases. CDR3 length equals 15 residues. The germline V gene encodes CDR1 SGHTA and CDR2 FQGTGA. The CDR3 region has the DNA TGTGCCAGCAGCTTAAGGCCTAGCGGCACAGATACGCAGTATTTT. This translates into CASSLRPSGTDTQYF.

The chain uses TRBV6-1 and TRBJ2-2; TRBD1 agrees at 9 bases. V shed 9 bases and J 9 bases; nucleotides not matched to a gene: 17. The CDR3 is 16 residues long. Germline CDR1 reads MNHNS; CDR2 reads SASEGT. CDR3 in DNA: TGTGCCAGTCTTGATCCGGGACAGGGTTTATCCAGGGAGCTGTTTTTT. It yields the protein CASLDPGQGLSRELFF.

This clonotype showed up many times. This chain connects TRBV6-5 to TRBJ2-2, with D uncertain. The CDR3 extends over 10 amino acids. Germline-derived CDR1 and CDR2 are MNHEY and SVGAGI. The ends were cut back, 8 bases at V and 6 bases at J, with 4 bases in the middle. The CDR3 loop reads CASGAGELFF. CDR3 DNA: TGTGCCAGCGGGGCCGGGGAGCTGTTTTTT.

This clonotype appeared a few times. V usage is TRBV5-1 and J usage is TRBJ2-1, with TRBD2 as a possible D gene (6 bases). From germline, CDR1 is SGHRS and CDR2 YFSETQ. The germline V and J ends were trimmed by 5 bases and 5 bases, with 17 bases remaining between them. The CDR3 is 15 residues long. The CDR3 DNA sequence: TGCGCCAGCAGACAACGAGCGGGCGGGGACAATGAGCAGTTCTTC. It translates to CASRQRAGGDNEQFF.

In its sample, this clonotype is medium-sized. The chain recombines TRBV3-1 with TRBJ2-7; D is possibly TRBD1 or TRBD2 (5 bases each). V shed 1 base and J shed 5 bases, with 12 bases lying between them. The V gene's germline CDR1 is LGHDT and CDR2 YNNKEL (reference sequence). The CDR3 totals 14 residues. The CDR3: CASSQGGDAHEQYF. The CDR3 coding sequence is TGTGCCAGCAGCCAAGGTGGGGACGCCCACGAGCAGTACTTC.

The CDR3 here is CASSFRAGDTVLRTEAFF. The CDR3 coding sequence is TGTGCCAGCAGTTTTAGGGCAGGGGATACAGTTCTAAGAACTGAAGCTTTCTTT. This chain connects TRBV27 to TRBJ1-1; maybe TRBD1 (6 bases). Trimming took off 3 bases at V and 5 bases at J, with 25 bases between the two ends. The germline V gene has CDR1 MNHEY and CDR2 SMNVEV (reference sequence). The CDR3 has 18 residues.

This clonotype was seen more than once but under ten times. The V gene is TRBV5-5, the J gene TRBJ1-4; 10 bases map to TRBD1. This CDR3 has 16 amino acids. V gave up 5 bases and J gave up 0 bases; unmatched junction bases: 4. Germline values: CDR1 SGHKS, CDR2 YYEKEE (reference sequence). CDR3: CASSRGTGATNEKLFF. The CDR3 DNA reads TGTGCCAGCAGTCGAGGGACAGGGGCAACTAATGAAAAACTGTTTTTT. The full variable domain, rest sourced from reference TRBV5-5 and TRBJ1-4, is DAGVTQSPTHLIKTRGQQVTLRCSPISGHKSVSWYQQVLGQGPQFIFQYYEKEERGRGNFPDRFSARQFPNYSSELNVNALLLGDSALYLCASSRGTGATNEKLFFGSGTQLSVL.

To note about this clonotype: At one end the junction does not follow the germline gene, possibly because of a read error. This chain links TRBV5-1 with TRBJ2-5; D remains unclear. The germline V gene has CDR1 SGHRS and CDR2 YFSETQ. The CDR3 has 15 amino acids. DNA for the CDR3: TGCGCCAGCAGCTTGGGGGCTGAATTTCAAGACACCCAGTACTTC. It translates to CASSLGAEFQDTQYF.

This clonotype was found a few times. This chain uses TRBV15 with TRBJ1-4; a weak D match, TRBD1 (5 bases). The CDR3 spans 13 residues. Per germline, CDR1 LNHNV and CDR2 YYDKDF (reference sequence). V gave up 3 bases and J gave up 8 bases, with 10 bases separating them. The DNA of the CDR3 is TGTGCCACCAGCAGGGACAATCGGGAAAAACTGTTTTTT. Protein: CATSRDNREKLFF.

This clonotype came up many times. The chain recombines TRBV27 with TRBJ2-1, with D perhaps matching TRBD1 (5 bases). This CDR3 contains 13 residues. The V gene lost 3 bases and the J gene lost 5 bases, with 8 bases spanning the gap. Germline CDR1 MNHEY, CDR2 SMNVEV (reference sequence). In DNA, the CDR3 is TGTGCCAGCAGTTTGGGGCGTCACAATGAGCAGTTCTTC. It codes for CASSLGRHNEQFF.

Many counts were recorded for this clonotype. This sequence joins TRBV7-2 and TRBJ1-4, with TRBD1 matching over 7 bases. The CDR3 runs to 16 residues. The V gene's germline CDR1 is SGHTA and CDR2 FQGNSA. Germline trimming cut 2 bases from V and 4 bases from J; bases unmatched to any gene: 7. The CDR3 sequence is CASSLFPRGNNEKLFF. The CDR3 nucleotides are TGTGCCAGCAGCTTATTCCCCAGGGGGAATAATGAAAAACTGTTTTTT.

The genes are TRBV5-5 and TRBJ2-7; tentative D call: TRBD2 (5 bases). V was cut by 4 bases and J by 1 base, with 15 bases left in between. Germline CDR1 and CDR2: SGHKS and YYEKEE (reference sequence). The CDR3 extends over 15 amino acids. The DNA of the CDR3 is TGTGCCAGCAGCACCGACGCGGGCTCGTCCTACGAGCAGTACTTC. This codes for CASSTDAGSSYEQYF.

V is TRBV12-3 or TRBV12-4 and J is TRBJ1-1; D is unresolved. The V end was cut by 3 bases, the J end by 4 bases, with 9 bases between. This CDR3 has 13 residues. CDR3 sequence reads: CASSLALVTEAFF. The DNA of the CDR3 is TGTGCCAGCAGTTTGGCCCTCGTCACTGAAGCTTTCTTT.

The chain has TRBV6-4 and TRBJ1-6; D is unresolved. CDR1 and CDR2 from the germline V gene are MRHNA and SNTAGT. The CDR3 runs to 13 residues. Trimming stripped 3 bases from V and 10 bases from J, with 10 bases between. The CDR3 loop is CASSERWASPLHF. CDR3 DNA: TGTGCCAGCAGTGAAAGGTGGGCCTCACCCCTCCACTTT.

The rearrangement uses TRBV12-3 or TRBV12-4 and TRBJ2-5, with D tentatively TRBD1 (6 bases). The CDR3 sequence is 13 residues long. The V and J ends lost 5 bases and 5 bases respectively, with 12 bases between them. CDR3 amino acids: CASSDRRRETQYF. CDR3 nucleotides: TGTGCCAGCAGTGACAGGAGAAGGGAGACCCAGTACTTC.

This clonotype has a count of ten or more. The V and J genes are TRBV10-1 and TRBJ2-3, with D unresolved. CDR3 length: 12 residues. Trimming left V 3 bases short and J 11 bases short, with 12 bases between. Germline V gene data show CDR1 as WNHNN and CDR2 as SYGVQD (reference sequence). In DNA, the CDR3 is TGCGCCAGCAGTGAAACCACCAGCCAGCAGTATTTT. Translated, it gives CASSETTSQQYF.